The T cell receptor (beta chain) under discussion was sequenced for a study of shared clonotypes between healthy human individuals. The overall study: Per donor, three plates held CD4 naive cells, three held CD4 memory, two held CD8 naive and one held CD8 memory.

In regard to this clone: Antigen unknown.

The V gene's germline CDR1 is SNHLY and CDR2 FYNNEI. The CDR3 length is 12 residues. Trimming cost V 4 bases and J 3 bases, with 7 bases left between them. Study results and caveats: Some clonotypes were shared by all four sorted-subset donors, while others were not shared. The non-shared ones had lower generation probabilities than the shared ones.

At the deep level, the assay was run. Profiled with immunoSEQ multiplex PCR; TCRdb holds only in-frame clones, not every one. The repertoire holds 2.3 million or so clones, with 85% to 95% as singletons. Both subsets, CD45RA+ naive and CD45RA-negative memory, were split from the CD4+ cells. V gene TRBV2 combines with J gene TRBJ2-7; D is ambiguous. The specimen was naive CD4+ T cells from PBMCs. The sample's subset: CD45RA+ positively selected. The clonotype originates from a young man in good health. Some clones in this sample may be carry-over from other donors' samples. This chain's CDR3 is CASSVDGYEQYF. The CDR3 bases are TGTGCCAGCAGTGTCGACGGCTACGAGCAGTACTTC.